Sequencing of this T cell receptor (beta chain) was carried out in a study of T-cell reconstitution after alpha-beta-depleted transplantation in children (dated by TCRdb to 2016 to 2018). Study-level background: The study quantitatively tracked T-cell immune reconstitution after TCRalphabeta/CD19-depleted allogeneic hematopoietic cell transplantation in children using TCR repertoire profiling.

Spanning cysteine to phenylalanine, the CDR3 consists of 16 amino acids. CDR3 DNA only is kept here, 48 bases in frame from base 1. For this clonotype: This receptor's antigen is unknown. No clone much larger than this one lies a single base away; base qualities are absent.

The paper's findings and limits, for the study overall: About two months after transplant, the apparently early recovery of alphabetaT-cell counts reportedly depended on just several hundred clones that had expanded rapidly and came from non-depleted graft cells. Over the following months the frequencies of hyperexpanded clones went down, and after one year T-cell counts and TCRbeta diversity were mostly credited to newly produced T cells. In some patients, high TCRbeta diversity at day 60 was attributed to recipient T cells and intrathymic progenitors that had survived conditioning.

According to the study, the label for this sample's treatment or condition signals: allogeneic hematopoietic cell transplantation with graft depleted of TCRalphabeta T cells and CD19 B cells. Transplant recipients were children who received TCRalphabeta/CD19-depleted allogeneic hematopoietic cell grafts. Libraries were prepared through PCR. The sequencer listed for this sample is Illumina HiSeq 2500. TCR library preparation used molecular barcoding, with unique molecular identifiers applied to normalize quantification of the TCRbeta repertoire. TCRdb reran the public reads through fastp at Q25 and MiXCR, keeping productive beta chains. Rows matching on CDR3 protein sequence are summarized as one entry with the most common DNA and genes. The sample table holds about 600,000 distinct CDR3 sequences, of which under 30% were seen once. The ten largest clones represent 14% of the sample.

The sample in question was PBMCs, mostly from graft donor cells, obtained 360 days after TCRalphabeta/CD19-depleted stem cell transplant. This clonotype was sampled from a boy under two years old who had a stem cell transplant for acute myeloid leukemia, so the T cells may come from the graft donor. The rearrangement combines TRBV21-1 with TRBJ2-2; TRBD1 reflects the table's D call only, with no check against the DNA. TRBV21-1 is a known pseudogene. For the CDR3, the sequence is CASSKCEGTTTGELFF. The base sequence is TGTGCCAGCAGCAAATGTGAAGGGACAACCACCGGGGAGCTGTTTTTT.